The rows below give T cell receptor beta chains drawn from one sample of a study of T cells after yellow fever vaccination. TCRdb called the 5' RACE reads again in MiXCR, with one record for every CDR3 protein. The repertoire consists of some 320,000 distinct CDR3 sequences, with roughly a tenth occurring once and the leading ten covering over 3%. Source: CD4+ T cells sorted from PBMCs, taken 45 days after the yellow fever booster vaccination. Every receptor here comes from a man between 18 and 35 years old who received the YFV17D yellow fever vaccine. The conserved cysteine and the conserved F or W are not part of the CDR3 here. Each record gives: V gene, CDR3 protein.

v_call: TRBV6-2/TRBV6-3; cdr3_aa: ASSLGAHSTDTQY
v_call: TRBV11-2; cdr3_aa: ASSLPLGPLH
v_call: TRBV7-2; cdr3_aa: ASSTVGAGGEQY
v_call: TRBV7-2; cdr3_aa: ASSLVARWASPWETQY
v_call: TRBV10-3; cdr3_aa: AISDSTDTQY
v_call: TRBV7-6; cdr3_aa: ASSLVYSRSSNEQF
v_call: TRBV5-1; cdr3_aa: ASSPRWGGGGNNEQF
v_call: TRBV20-1; cdr3_aa: SARGGSGRDNGYT
v_call: TRBV6-2/TRBV6-3; cdr3_aa: ASSQTGQAF
v_call: TRBV29-1; cdr3_aa: SVDGPTGGYT
v_call: TRBV6-5; cdr3_aa: ATKTPASEKLF
v_call: TRBV7-2; cdr3_aa: ASSPSGSQETQY
v_call: TRBV20-1; cdr3_aa: SASRQANVLT
v_call: TRBV14; cdr3_aa: ASSQPDSSQY
v_call: TRBV6-6; cdr3_aa: ASSYWPGFQPQH
v_call: TRBV6-2/TRBV6-3; cdr3_aa: ASRDRGLSYNEQF
v_call: TRBV24-1; cdr3_aa: ATSDFLGQGAGELF
v_call: TRBV6-5; cdr3_aa: ASRRQHLSYEQY
v_call: TRBV5-1; cdr3_aa: ASSGRGTGTRTDTQY
v_call: TRBV12-3/TRBV12-4; cdr3_aa: ASSSGGPHNEQF
v_call: TRBV5-1; cdr3_aa: ASSSRGLAGVGEQF
v_call: TRBV30; cdr3_aa: AWSIAGGNTEAF
v_call: TRBV7-2; cdr3_aa: ASSPGTSGAHTGELF
v_call: TRBV7-9; cdr3_aa: ASSLSVRSGELF
v_call: TRBV6-2/TRBV6-3; cdr3_aa: ASSYRVSTEAF
v_call: TRBV5-1; cdr3_aa: ASSLQKNIQY
v_call: TRBV7-9; cdr3_aa: ASSSQGTVLAF
v_call: TRBV7-2; cdr3_aa: ASSRRRLAGDFNGTQY
v_call: TRBV7-2; cdr3_aa: ASSPVAGQEQY
v_call: TRBV7-9; cdr3_aa: ASSLPPDTQY
v_call: TRBV20-1; cdr3_aa: SASQDSNQPQH
v_call: TRBV9; cdr3_aa: ASSVEPKDTQY
v_call: TRBV7-2; cdr3_aa: ASSFGMGNTEAF
v_call: TRBV3-1; cdr3_aa: ASSHRQGGAGGRTQY
v_call: TRBV7-9; cdr3_aa: ASSFPLGRGPGDTQY
v_call: TRBV4-2; cdr3_aa: ASSRRPNTEAF
v_call: TRBV3-1; cdr3_aa: ASSHPSETANIQY
v_call: TRBV4-1; cdr3_aa: ASSQDGGATQY
v_call: TRBV24-1; cdr3_aa: ATSGRTGSPGETQY
v_call: TRBV6-2/TRBV6-3; cdr3_aa: ASSFNGLRGEKLF
v_call: TRBV6-6; cdr3_aa: ASSYSRGGDTDTQY
v_call: TRBV6-5; cdr3_aa: ASKGTGTNEKLF
v_call: TRBV9; cdr3_aa: ASSPFETARTEAF
v_call: TRBV6-5; cdr3_aa: ASIPWGQGNTEAF
v_call: TRBV7-2; cdr3_aa: ASSPYPNTGELF
v_call: TRBV9; cdr3_aa: ASSVGGWTETQY
v_call: TRBV7-2; cdr3_aa: ASSELGGRGQGYNEQF
v_call: TRBV5-1; cdr3_aa: ASSFPGPGELF
v_call: TRBV7-2; cdr3_aa: ASSLRDSYGYT
v_call: TRBV7-6; cdr3_aa: ASSLTGGNEQF
v_call: TRBV7-9; cdr3_aa: ASSLGLAGGDYQETQY